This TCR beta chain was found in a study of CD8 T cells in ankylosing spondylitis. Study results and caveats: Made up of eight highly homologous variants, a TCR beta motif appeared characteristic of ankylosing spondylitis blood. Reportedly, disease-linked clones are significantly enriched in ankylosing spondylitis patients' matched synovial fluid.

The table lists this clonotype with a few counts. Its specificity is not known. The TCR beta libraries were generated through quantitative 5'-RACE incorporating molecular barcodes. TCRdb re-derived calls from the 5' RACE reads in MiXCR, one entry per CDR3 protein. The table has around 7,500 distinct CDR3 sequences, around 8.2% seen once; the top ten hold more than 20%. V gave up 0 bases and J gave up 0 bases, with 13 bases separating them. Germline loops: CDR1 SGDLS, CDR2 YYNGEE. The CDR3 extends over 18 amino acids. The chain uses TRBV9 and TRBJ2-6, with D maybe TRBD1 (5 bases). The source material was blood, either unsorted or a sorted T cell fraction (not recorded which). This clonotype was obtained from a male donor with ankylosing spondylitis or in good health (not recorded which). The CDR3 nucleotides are TGTGCCAGCAGCGTAGCTAGGGGTGCATCCTCTGGGGCCAACGTCCTGACTTTC. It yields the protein CASSVARGASSGANVLTF.